This T cell receptor (beta chain) was identified during a study of OX40 agonist ivuxolimab in advanced cancers. Background on the study: Dose-escalation cases comprised hepatocellular carcinoma, melanoma, renal cell or head and neck cancer. Three dose-escalation patients had partial responses: one with hepatocellular carcinoma and two with cutaneous melanoma. General study findings and limits: Those patients achieving a partial response at 0.1-3.0 mg/kg showed among the lowest clonal expansion.

The repertoire was sequenced with immunoSEQ multiplex PCR; TCRdb's copy has only in-frame clones and lacks some. The sample records about 19,000 clones, roughly 85% being singletons. Remarks on this clone: Antigen: not known. One junction end does not reproduce the germline sequence, and a read error may be involved.

This CDR3 comprises 17 residues. Germline CDR1 SSHAT, CDR2 FNYEAQ (reference sequence). The sequence was collected from an adult with an advanced solid tumor such as melanoma, head and neck, liver or kidney cancer. The genes are TRBV7-7 and TRBJ2-5, with 12 bases that match TRBD2. The sequences come from CD4+ or CD8+ T cells sorted from blood, collected in a trial of the OX40 agonist ivuxolimab. CDR3 sequence (DNA): TGTGCTAGCAGCTCGACGGGACTAGCGGGCCTCCGGGAGACCCAGTACTTC. It encodes CASSSTGLAGLRETQYF.